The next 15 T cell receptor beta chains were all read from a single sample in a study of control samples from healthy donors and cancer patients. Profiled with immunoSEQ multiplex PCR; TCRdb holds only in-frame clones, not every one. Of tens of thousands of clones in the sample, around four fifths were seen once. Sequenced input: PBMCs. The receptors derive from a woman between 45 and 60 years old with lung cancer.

This CDR3 reads CASSPRSGTAAYEQYF. DNA for the CDR3: TGTGCCAGTAGTCCCCGATCCGGGACAGCGGCCTACGAGCAGTACTTC. V is TRBV19 and J is TRBJ2-7; TRBD1 matches 7 bases. Germline V gene sequence: CDR1 LNHDA, CDR2 SQIVND (reference sequence). This CDR3 comprises 16 residues. After removal of 5 bases from V and 2 bases from J, the junction contained 12 bases not matched to a gene.

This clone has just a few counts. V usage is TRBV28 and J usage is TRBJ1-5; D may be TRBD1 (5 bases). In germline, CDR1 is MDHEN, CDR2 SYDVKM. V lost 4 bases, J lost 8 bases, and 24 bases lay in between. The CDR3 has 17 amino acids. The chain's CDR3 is CASSSPQVTGREEPQHF. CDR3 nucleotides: TGTGCCAGCAGTTCACCACAGGTCACCGGCAGGGAGGAGCCCCAGCATTTT. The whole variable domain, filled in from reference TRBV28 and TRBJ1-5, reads DVKVTQSSRYLVKRTGEKVFLECVQDMDHENMFWYRQDPGLGLRLIYFSYDVKMKEKGDIPEGYSVSREKKERFSLILESASTNQTSMYLCASSSPQVTGREEPQHFGDGTRLSIL.

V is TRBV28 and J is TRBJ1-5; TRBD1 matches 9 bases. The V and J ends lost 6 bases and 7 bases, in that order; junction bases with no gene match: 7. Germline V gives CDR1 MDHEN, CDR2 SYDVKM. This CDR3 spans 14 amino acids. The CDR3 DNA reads TGTGCCAGCAGGGAACAGGGGGCAGGCCAGCCCCAGCATTTT. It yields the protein CASREQGAGQPQHF.

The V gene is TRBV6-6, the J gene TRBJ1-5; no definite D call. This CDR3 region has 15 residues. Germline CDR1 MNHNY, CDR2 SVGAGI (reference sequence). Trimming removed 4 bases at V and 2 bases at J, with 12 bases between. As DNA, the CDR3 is TGTGCCAGCAGTTTACCAAGGCACCGCAATCAGCCCCAGCATTTT. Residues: CASSLPRHRNQPQHF.

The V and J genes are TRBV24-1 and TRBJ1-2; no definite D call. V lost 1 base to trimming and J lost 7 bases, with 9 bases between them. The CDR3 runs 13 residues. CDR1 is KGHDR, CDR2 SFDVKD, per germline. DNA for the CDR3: TGTGCCACCAGTGATTTAAAAGGGTTTGGCTACACCTTC. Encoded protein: CATSDLKGFGYTF.

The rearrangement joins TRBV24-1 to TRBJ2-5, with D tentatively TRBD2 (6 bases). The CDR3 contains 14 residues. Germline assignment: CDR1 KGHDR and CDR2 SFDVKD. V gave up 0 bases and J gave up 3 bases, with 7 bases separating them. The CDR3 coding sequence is TGTGCCACCAGTGATTTGGGAGGGAAAGAGACCCAGTACTTC. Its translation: CATSDLGGKETQYF.

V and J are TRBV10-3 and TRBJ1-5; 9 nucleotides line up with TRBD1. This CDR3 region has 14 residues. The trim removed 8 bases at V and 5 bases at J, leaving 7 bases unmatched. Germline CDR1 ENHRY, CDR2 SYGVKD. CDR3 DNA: TGTGCCATCGGGACAGGGCTACTCGATCAGCCCCAGCATTTT. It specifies CAIGTGLLDQPQHF.

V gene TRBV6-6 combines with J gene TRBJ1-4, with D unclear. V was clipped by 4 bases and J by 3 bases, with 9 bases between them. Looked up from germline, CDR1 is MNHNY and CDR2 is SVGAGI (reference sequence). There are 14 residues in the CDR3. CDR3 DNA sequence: TGTGCCAGCAGTTCCTCCCAGGCTAATGAAAAACTGTTTTTT. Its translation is CASSSSQANEKLFF.

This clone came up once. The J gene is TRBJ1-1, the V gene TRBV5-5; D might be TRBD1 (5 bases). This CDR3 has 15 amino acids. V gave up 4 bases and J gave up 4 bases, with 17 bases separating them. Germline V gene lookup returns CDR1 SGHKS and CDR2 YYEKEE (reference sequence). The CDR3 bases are TGTGCCAGCAGCCTCGGGACGGGTGAGGCCACTGAAGCTTTCTTT. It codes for CASSLGTGEATEAFF.

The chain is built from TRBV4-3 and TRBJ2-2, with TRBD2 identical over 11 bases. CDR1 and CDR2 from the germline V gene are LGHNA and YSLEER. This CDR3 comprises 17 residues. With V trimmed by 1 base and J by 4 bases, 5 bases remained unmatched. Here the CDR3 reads CASSQATSGVGTGELFF. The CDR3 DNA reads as TGCGCCAGCAGCCAAGCGACTAGCGGGGTAGGCACCGGGGAGCTGTTTTTT.

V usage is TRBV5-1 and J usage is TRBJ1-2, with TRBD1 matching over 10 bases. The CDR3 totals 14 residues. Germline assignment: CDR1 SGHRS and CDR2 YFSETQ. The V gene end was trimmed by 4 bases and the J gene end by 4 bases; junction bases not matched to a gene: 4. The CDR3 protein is CASSVGTGVYGYTF. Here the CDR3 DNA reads TGCGCCAGCAGCGTCGGGACAGGGGTCTATGGCTACACCTTC.

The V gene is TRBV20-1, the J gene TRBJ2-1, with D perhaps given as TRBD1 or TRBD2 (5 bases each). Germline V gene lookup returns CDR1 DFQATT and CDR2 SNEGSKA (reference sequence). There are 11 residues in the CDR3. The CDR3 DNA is TGCAGCTCCGGGGCGTACAATGAGCAGTTCTTC. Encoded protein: CSSGAYNEQFF.

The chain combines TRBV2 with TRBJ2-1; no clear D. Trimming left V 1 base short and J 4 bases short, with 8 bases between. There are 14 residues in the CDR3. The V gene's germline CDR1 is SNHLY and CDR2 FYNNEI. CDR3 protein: CASSEERLYNEQFF. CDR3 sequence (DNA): TGTGCCAGCAGTGAAGAACGGTTGTACAATGAGCAGTTCTTC.

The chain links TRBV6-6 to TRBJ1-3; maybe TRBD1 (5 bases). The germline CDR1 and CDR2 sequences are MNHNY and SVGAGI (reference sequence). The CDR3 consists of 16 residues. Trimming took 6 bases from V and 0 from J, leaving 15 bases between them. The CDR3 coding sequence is TGTGCCAGCAGCCTCGGACAAGCGAGCTCTGGAAACACCATATATTTT. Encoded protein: CASSLGQASSGNTIYF.

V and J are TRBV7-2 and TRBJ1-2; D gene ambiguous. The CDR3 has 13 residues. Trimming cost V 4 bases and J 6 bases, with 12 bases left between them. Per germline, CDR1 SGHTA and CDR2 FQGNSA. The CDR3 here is CASSSLRGDGYTF. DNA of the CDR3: TGTGCCAGCAGCTCCCTTCGGGGAGATGGCTACACCTTC.